This entry features one T cell receptor beta chain sequence. The antigen remains undetermined. Both 60 Vbeta primers and 13 Jbeta primers went into the PCR. Per the authors' pipeline: About 11 million of some 80 million unique TCR beta chains were shared, per a later count. Only in-frame clones appear in the TCRdb table, and some are missing; sequencing was by immunoSEQ multiplex PCR. V and J calls and clone size come straight from that table; D and trimming were deduced from the DNA. The data hold over 85,000 clones, with less than 80% observed a single time. The sample originates from a study of cytomegalovirus exposure and HLA in healthy donors. The study's findings and limits: Later, an analysis found that common viral pathogens appeared to be linked with several of the most significant clusters.

V lost 5 bases, J lost 0 bases, and 11 bases lay in between. CDR1 and CDR2 from the germline V gene are SEHNR and FQNEAQ (reference sequence). CDR3 size: 14 residues. The TCR comes from a man in his forties in good health and CMV-seronegative. Sequenced input: PBMCs. The chain couples TRBV7-9 to TRBJ2-7, with a possible D match to TRBD2 (6 bases). The CDR3 loop reads CASSPRDFSYEQYF. DNA for the CDR3: TGTGCCAGCAGCCCAAGGGACTTCTCCTACGAGCAGTACTTC.